The 25 T cell receptor beta chains presented below share a single source sample, sequenced in a study of CD8 T cells in Susac syndrome. Reverse transcription of roughly 0.45 to 1 ug RNA used random hexamers. TCRdb ran MiXCR on the immunoSEQ multiplex PCR reads and lists one entry per CDR3 protein. The sample includes almost 450,000 distinct CDR3 sequences, around 85% of them seen just once. Sequencing was done on a sample of CD8+ T cells from PBMCs. The receptors were sampled from a human donor with multiple sclerosis.

The chain has TRBV4-1 and TRBJ1-1; 7 nucleotides line up with TRBD1. The J segment lost 8 bases and the V segment lost 0 bases, leaving 0 bases of the junction unmatched. The germline V gene encodes CDR1 MGHRA and CDR2 YSYEKL. CDR3 length equals 12 residues. Written as DNA, the CDR3 is TGCGCCAGCAGCCAAGAACAGGGGGAAGCTTTCTTT. It codes for CASSQEQGEAFF.

This clonotype was recorded only once. The chain uses TRBV6-5 and TRBJ1-5; 8 bases are shared with TRBD1. Germline V gene sequence: CDR1 MNHEY, CDR2 SVGAGI. The CDR3 covers 15 residues. V lost 4 bases, J lost 6 bases, and 8 bases stayed unmatched. The CDR3 bases are TGTGCCAGCAGTTTCGGACAGGGTGCGGGTCAGCCCCAGCATTTT. Its protein product is CASSFGQGAGQPQHF.

The rearrangement links TRBV4-1 to TRBJ2-1; 7 bases fit TRBD2. With V trimmed by 0 bases and J by 9 bases, 11 bases remained unmatched. The CDR3 length is 16 residues. CDR1 is MGHRA and CDR2 is YSYEKL in the germline V gene. In DNA form, the CDR3 reads TGCGCCAGCAGCCAAGAAGCCAGCGGGATAGGAGCTGAGCAGTTCTTC. This encodes CASSQEASGIGAEQFF.

The chain couples TRBV10-3 to TRBJ2-5; maybe TRBD1 (6 bases). The length of the CDR3 is 14 residues. The germline V gene encodes CDR1 ENHRY and CDR2 SYGVKD. V shed 2 bases and J shed 3 bases, with 10 bases lying between them. The CDR3 nucleotides are TGTGCCATCAGTGAGGCGGCAGGGGAAGAGACCCAGTACTTC. It is translated as CAISEAAGEETQYF.

The rearrangement links TRBV30 to TRBJ2-7; D is unresolved. Germline-derived CDR1 and CDR2 are GTSNPN and SVGIG (reference sequence). CDR3 length: 14 amino acids. Trimming left V 0 bases short and J 2 bases short, with 11 bases between. The chain's CDR3 is CAWSVLGRPYEQYF. DNA for the CDR3: TGTGCCTGGAGTGTACTTGGCAGGCCCTACGAGCAGTACTTC.

The chain couples TRBV29-1 to TRBJ2-5, with D uncertain. Per germline, CDR1 SQVTM and CDR2 ANQGSEA. Trimming left V 2 bases short and J 1 base short, with 11 bases between. The CDR3 consists of 14 residues. The CDR3, as DNA: TGCAGCGTTGAAACTAATTGGGCCCAAGAGACCCAGTACTTC. Its protein product is CSVETNWAQETQYF.

V gene TRBV4-1 combines with J gene TRBJ2-1, with 7 bases matching TRBD1. Germline V gene data show CDR1 as MGHRA and CDR2 as YSYEKL. J gave up 6 bases and V 3 bases, and 14 bases lay outside the gene matches. The CDR3 runs 17 residues. This CDR3 reads CASSHATGIQSLNEQFF. The CDR3 DNA reads TGCGCCAGCAGCCACGCGACAGGGATCCAATCCCTCAATGAGCAGTTCTTC.

J is TRBJ1-5 and V is TRBV6-1; D perhaps matches TRBD1 (6 bases). V shed 1 base and J shed 6 bases, with 10 bases lying between them. Germline assignment: CDR1 MNHNS and CDR2 SASEGT. This CDR3 has 14 residues. The DNA of the CDR3 is TGTGCCAGCAGTGAAGGGGGGGCAAGTCAGCCCCAGCATTTT. This codes for CASSEGGASQPQHF.

The chain combines TRBV18 with TRBJ2-7; 8 nucleotides align to TRBD1. The CDR3 is 14 residues long. V was clipped by 6 bases and J by 1 base; unmatched bases: 5. Germline V gene lookup returns CDR1 KGHSH and CDR2 LQKENI. The CDR3 DNA is TGTGCCAGCTCCTTTTGGACAGGGTCCTACGAGCAGTACTTC. Translation gives CASSFWTGSYEQYF.

The J gene is TRBJ2-7, the V gene TRBV7-9, with 9 bases identical to TRBD1. This CDR3 has 18 amino acids. Germline V gene sequence: CDR1 SEHNR, CDR2 FQNEAQ (reference sequence). V trimming: 5 bases; J trimming: 3 bases; junction bases outside the gene matches: 17. The CDR3 bases are TGTGCCAGCAGCCCAACGACAGGGGGTTCCTACACATTCTACGAGCAGTACTTC. Encoded protein: CASSPTTGGSYTFYEQYF.

This clonotype was picked up a small number of times. The chain has TRBV30 and TRBJ2-6; 7 nucleotides match TRBD1. The CDR3 length is 14 residues. V shed 5 bases and J 4 bases; nucleotides not matched to a gene: 5. Germline lookup yields CDR1 GTSNPN and CDR2 SVGIG (reference sequence). The CDR3: CAWSTGTGANVLTF. Here the CDR3 DNA reads TGTGCCTGGTCGACAGGGACCGGGGCCAACGTCCTGACTTTC.

This clonotype was seen more than once but under ten times. J is TRBJ2-7 and V is TRBV27, with a possible D match to TRBD2 (6 bases). This CDR3 region has 15 residues. Germline CDR1 reads MNHEY; CDR2 reads SMNVEV (reference sequence). V was cut by 5 bases and J by 2 bases, with 16 bases left in between. CDR3 in DNA: TGTGCCAGCAGTCCAAATGGCGGGACCACCTACGAGCAGTACTTC. As protein: CASSPNGGTTYEQYF.

This sequence joins TRBV28 and TRBJ2-7; 9 bases map to TRBD2. The trim removed 3 bases at V and 2 bases at J, leaving 8 bases unmatched. The CDR3 spans 16 residues. Looked up from germline, CDR1 is MDHEN and CDR2 is SYDVKM. CDR3 DNA: TGTGCCAGCAGTTTCGCGGGAGGGCTAAGCACCTACGAGCAGTACTTC. Translation gives CASSFAGGLSTYEQYF. Complete variable domain (other parts from reference TRBV28 and TRBJ2-7): DVKVTQSSRYLVKRTGEKVFLECVQDMDHENMFWYRQDPGLGLRLIYFSYDVKMKEKGDIPEGYSVSREKKERFSLILESASTNQTSMYLCASSFAGGLSTYEQYFGPGTRLTVT.

The rearrangement joins TRBV7-6 to TRBJ1-5; 9 nucleotides line up with TRBD1. Germline assignment: CDR1 SGHVS and CDR2 FNYEAQ. CDR3 length: 18 residues. V shed 2 bases, J shed 5 bases, and the junction held 13 bases outside the gene matches. The CDR3 DNA sequence: TGTGCCAGCAGCTTATCGGGTCCGAGACAGGGGGGACATCAGCCCCAGCATTTT. Its translation: CASSLSGPRQGGHQPQHF.

The CDR3 protein is CASSQDFAGGYNEQFF. CDR3 coding DNA: TGTGCCAGCAGCCAAGACTTTGCGGGGGGCTACAATGAGCAGTTCTTC. The V and J genes are TRBV3-1 and TRBJ2-1; 8 bases match TRBD2. CDR1 is LGHDT and CDR2 is YNNKEL in the germline V gene (reference sequence). CDR3 length: 16 residues. V lost 0 bases and J lost 3; bases outside the gene matches: 4.

V and J are TRBV7-2 and TRBJ1-1; no reliable D call. Germline assignment: CDR1 SGHTA and CDR2 FQGNSA. The CDR3 spans 15 residues. Deletions cut 2 bases from V and 0 bases from J, with 10 bases between. CDR3 sequence (DNA): TGTGCCAGCAGCTTAACGGGTTACATGAACACTGAAGCTTTCTTT. Translating it yields CASSLTGYMNTEAFF.

V and J are TRBV4-1 and TRBJ2-7; D may match TRBD1 or TRBD2 (5 bases each). The CDR3 sequence is 15 residues long. Germline assignment: CDR1 MGHRA and CDR2 YSYEKL. The V gene lost 5 bases and the J gene lost 2 bases, with 16 bases spanning the gap. The CDR3 DNA is TGCGCCAGCAGCGAACCGGGACGGGGAACCTACGAGCAGTACTTC. It translates to CASSEPGRGTYEQYF.

The rearrangement uses TRBV5-1 and TRBJ2-7; weak D call: TRBD2 (6 bases). The CDR3 is made up of 13 amino acids. The germline V gene encodes CDR1 SGHRS and CDR2 YFSETQ. Trimming took off 4 bases at V and 3 bases at J, with 11 bases between the two ends. As DNA, the CDR3 is TGCGCCAGCAGCACGGGACTGTACTACGAGCAGTACTTC. Protein sequence: CASSTGLYYEQYF. Based on the CDR3 plus reference TRBV5-1 and TRBJ2-7, the full variable domain is KAGVTQTPRYLIKTRGQQVTLSCSPISGHRSVSWYQQTPGQGLQFLFEYFSETQRNKGNFPGRFSGRQFSNSRSEMNVSTLELGDSALYLCASSTGLYYEQYFGPGTRLTVT.

V is TRBV28 and J is TRBJ2-3; maybe TRBD2 (6 bases). The V and J ends lost 6 bases and 2 bases respectively, with 15 bases between them. Germline-derived CDR1 and CDR2 are MDHEN and SYDVKM. CDR3 size: 15 residues. As DNA, the CDR3 is TGTGCCAGCAGGGGTACAAGGGACTTCACAGATACGCAGTATTTT. It is translated as CASRGTRDFTDTQYF.

The V and J genes are TRBV25-1 and TRBJ2-3, with 9 bases matching TRBD2. Per germline, CDR1 MGHDK and CDR2 SYGVNS. The CDR3 contains 17 residues. J gave up 0 bases and V 1 base, and 5 bases lay outside the gene matches. The CDR3 coding sequence is TGTGCCAGCAGTGAATTCTTTAGCGGGGGAAGCACAGATACGCAGTATTTT. It encodes CASSEFFSGGSTDTQYF.

This rearrangement joins TRBV14 to TRBJ1-1, with D possibly matching TRBD1 (5 bases). The V end lost 4 bases, the J end lost 3 bases, and 12 bases lay between the germline ends. CDR3 size: 14 residues. Germline lookup yields CDR1 SGHDN and CDR2 FVKESK. CDR3 protein: CASSPRVGHTEAFF. In DNA form, the CDR3 reads TGTGCCAGCAGCCCCAGGGTGGGGCACACTGAAGCTTTCTTT. Filled out from reference TRBV14 and TRBJ1-1, the complete variable domain reads EAGVTQFPSHSVIEKGQTVTLRCDPISGHDNLYWYRRVMGKEIKFLLHFVKESKQDESGMPNNRFLAERTGGTYSTLKVQPAELEDSGVYFCASSPRVGHTEAFFGQGTRLTVV.

The CDR3 protein is CSARGVGDTEAFF. CDR3 nucleotide sequence: TGCAGTGCTAGAGGGGTTGGGGACACTGAAGCTTTCTTT. The chain uses TRBV20-1 and TRBJ1-1; D ambiguous. The V end was cut by 1 base, the J end by 3 bases, with 9 bases between. This CDR3 spans 13 amino acids. Germline values: CDR1 DFQATT, CDR2 SNEGSKA (reference sequence).

V usage is TRBV4-1 and J usage is TRBJ2-5; 12 nucleotides align to TRBD2. The CDR3 runs 17 residues. Germline lookup yields CDR1 MGHRA and CDR2 YSYEKL. J was trimmed by 5 bases and V by 1 base; bases with no gene match: 8. The CDR3 reads CASSQGSSGGARETQYF. Here the CDR3 DNA reads TGCGCCAGCAGCCAAGGTTCTAGCGGGGGGGCTCGGGAGACCCAGTACTTC.

This clonotype is a singleton in its sample. The chain carries TRBV20-1 and TRBJ2-7, with 9 bases identical to TRBD2. The CDR3 loop spans 16 amino acids. CDR1 is DFQATT, CDR2 SNEGSKA, per germline (reference sequence). Trimming at V came to 6 bases and at J to 0 bases, leaving 12 bases not matched to a gene. The CDR3 sequence: CSAATGLASSSYEQYF. Written as DNA, the CDR3 is TGCAGTGCCGCTACGGGACTAGCCTCTAGCTCCTACGAGCAGTACTTC.

This clonotype was seen once. The chain links TRBV14 to TRBJ2-2; weak D call: TRBD1 (6 bases). CDR1 SGHDN and CDR2 FVKESK come from the germline V gene. There are 15 residues in the CDR3. V lost 3 bases and J 4 bases, leaving 12 bases between the germline ends. The CDR3 loop reads CASSHTLQGTGELFF. The CDR3, as DNA: TGTGCCAGCAGCCATACCTTACAGGGCACCGGGGAGCTGTTTTTT.